These 28 T cell receptor beta chains were all obtained from the same sample, sequenced in a study of shared clonotypes between healthy human individuals. This table comes from immunoSEQ multiplex PCR, and its TCRdb copy is limited to in-frame clones, with some not included. This sample has around 1,100,000 clones, with around 77% found just once. Sequenced sample: memory CD4+ T cells from PBMCs. Sample subset: CD45RA-negative fraction. The receptors originated from a man younger than 35 in good health. Some clones in this sample may be carry-over from other donors' samples.

The V and J genes are TRBV1 and TRBJ2-1; the D call of TRBD1 is as the table states it, not checked on the DNA. TRBV1 is deemed a pseudogene. The CDR3 spans 17 residues. DNA for the CDR3: TGCACCAGGGTGTCGGGGCGGGACAGAGGTTCCTACAATGAGCAGTTCTTC. Its translation: CTRVSGRDRGSYNEQFF.

The chain carries TRBV7-2 and TRBJ1-2; 12 bases are a match to TRBD1. The CDR3 sequence is 14 residues long. CDR1 is SGHTA, CDR2 FQGNSA, per germline. V lost 4 bases and J lost 8; bases outside the gene matches: 5. The CDR3 nucleotides are TGTGCCAGCAGCTATGGGACAGGGGGCCGGGGCTACACCTTC. Its translation is CASSYGTGGRGYTF.

This chain uses TRBV5-1 with TRBJ2-7; 7 bases map to TRBD1. The CDR3 runs 15 residues. From germline, CDR1 is SGHRS and CDR2 YFSETQ. The trim removed 0 bases at V and 5 bases at J, leaving 8 bases unmatched. DNA for the CDR3: TGCGCCAGCAGCTTGGGACAGGGTGGTTGGCACGAGCAGTACTTC. Translated: CASSLGQGGWHEQYF. Drawing the rest from reference TRBV5-1 and TRBJ2-7, the complete variable domain is KAGVTQTPRYLIKTRGQQVTLSCSPISGHRSVSWYQQTPGQGLQFLFEYFSETQRNKGNFPGRFSGRQFSNSRSEMNVSTLELGDSALYLCASSLGQGGWHEQYFGPGTRLTVT.

This chain connects TRBV29-1 to TRBJ2-5, with D perhaps matching TRBD2 (5 bases). V was trimmed by 4 bases and J by 5 bases, leaving 8 bases between them. Germline loops: CDR1 SQVTM, CDR2 ANQGSEA. The CDR3 consists of 11 residues. The CDR3 DNA reads TGCAGCGTTGGGGAGTGGGAGACCCAGTACTTC. The encoded protein is CSVGEWETQYF.

The chain employs TRBV9 and TRBJ2-1; D is unresolved. The CDR3 covers 11 residues. Germline V gene lookup returns CDR1 SGDLS and CDR2 YYNGEE. The V end was cut by 0 bases, the J end by 9 bases, with 4 bases between. Written as DNA, the CDR3 is TGTGCCAGCAGCGTAGGGGGTGAGCAGTTCTTC. Translation gives CASSVGGEQFF.

The chain carries TRBV7-2 and TRBJ2-7, with a tentative D call TRBD2 (6 bases). CDR3 size: 16 residues. Trimming took 2 bases from V and 1 from J, leaving 15 bases between them. CDR1 and CDR2 from the germline V gene are SGHTA and FQGNSA. Written as DNA, the CDR3 is TGTGCCAGCAGCTTACAACCTAGCGCTACTTCCTACGAGCAGTACTTC. It specifies CASSLQPSATSYEQYF.

The count of this clone is one. The chain combines TRBV28 with TRBJ1-1; D not resolved. The CDR3 extends over 14 amino acids. Germline CDR1 reads MDHEN; CDR2 reads SYDVKM. Trimming left V 3 bases short and J 1 base short, with 9 bases between. CDR3: CASSFRHRNTEAFF. The CDR3 DNA sequence: TGTGCCAGCAGTTTCCGACACCGGAACACTGAAGCTTTCTTT.

This clone was counted once. The chain has TRBV18 and TRBJ1-3; D unclear. Trimming stripped 2 bases from V and 3 bases from J, with 5 bases between. This CDR3 is built from 13 residues. CDR1 and CDR2 from the germline V gene are KGHSH and LQKENI. In nucleotides, the CDR3 is TGTGCCAGCTCACCAGCGGATGGAAACACCATATATTTT. Amino acids: CASSPADGNTIYF.

The rearrangement links TRBV27 to TRBJ1-5; D unclear. Germline lookup yields CDR1 MNHEY and CDR2 SMNVEV (reference sequence). Between the trimmed V and J ends, which lost 2 bases and 9 bases, there was a span of 11 bases. CDR3 length equals 13 residues. The CDR3 loop is CASSLDYRRPQHF. CDR3 nucleotide sequence: TGTGCCAGCAGTTTAGATTATAGACGGCCCCAGCATTTT.

The CDR3 loop is CASSFTREGAETQYF. CDR3 nucleotides: TGTGCCAGCAGCTTCACCCGGGAGGGCGCGGAGACCCAGTACTTC. This rearrangement joins TRBV7-7 to TRBJ2-5; 8 bases match TRBD2. V shed 3 bases and J 5 bases; nucleotides not matched to a gene: 8. This CDR3 region has 15 residues. Germline assignment: CDR1 SSHAT and CDR2 FNYEAQ (reference sequence).

The rearrangement links TRBV4-2 to TRBJ2-5; possibly TRBD1 for D (6 bases). V was clipped by 4 bases and J by 4 bases, with 16 bases between them. The germline V gene has CDR1 LGHNA and CDR2 YNFKEQ. CDR3 length: 15 residues. CDR3 DNA sequence: TGTGCCAGCAGCCCGGCCGGACAGTGGGGAGAGACCCAGTACTTC. Translating it yields CASSPAGQWGETQYF.

The chain uses TRBV2 and TRBJ2-7, with D uncertain. V lost 4 bases and J 6 bases, leaving 4 bases between the germline ends. CDR3 length equals 10 residues. Looked up from germline, CDR1 is SNHLY and CDR2 is FYNNEI. The CDR3: CASSVGEQYF. The CDR3 DNA reads TGTGCCAGCAGTGTTGGCGAGCAGTACTTC.

V and J are TRBV28 and TRBJ1-2; D is ambiguous. The CDR3 extends over 11 amino acids. Germline lookup yields CDR1 MDHEN and CDR2 SYDVKM. The ends were cut back, 2 bases at V and 5 bases at J, with 3 bases in the middle. CDR3 DNA: TGTGCCAGCAGTTTACTATATGGCTACACCTTC. Translation gives CASSLLYGYTF.

The V gene is TRBV9, the J gene TRBJ1-1; weak D call: TRBD1 (5 bases). V gave up 3 bases and J gave up 0 bases, with 9 bases separating them. Looked up from germline, CDR1 is SGDLS and CDR2 is YYNGEE. The CDR3 runs to 14 residues. The CDR3 DNA reads TGTGCCAGCAGCGGGACAAGCATGAACACTGAAGCTTTCTTT. Translated: CASSGTSMNTEAFF.

On this clone itself: Other DNA sequences in this specimen translate into the identical CDR3. The chain has TRBV2 and TRBJ1-5; D remains unclear. The V gene's germline CDR1 is SNHLY and CDR2 FYNNEI. The CDR3 runs to 14 residues. Trimming shortened V by 5 bases and J by 2 bases, and 10 bases separated the two germline ends. The CDR3, as DNA: TGTGCCAGCAGTAGGTCCCGGGGCAATCAGCCCCAGCATTTT. Translated: CASSRSRGNQPQHF.

This clone was seen just once. This chain links TRBV7-3 with TRBJ2-7, with 10 nucleotides matching TRBD2. The CDR3 runs 15 residues. Germline V gene sequence: CDR1 SGHTA, CDR2 FQGTGA. V trimming: 5 bases; J trimming: 0 bases; junction bases outside the gene matches: 4. This CDR3 reads CASSAGTSDSYEQYF. The CDR3 DNA reads as TGTGCCAGCAGCGCCGGGACTAGCGACTCCTACGAGCAGTACTTC. The variable domain in full, with the rest retrieved from reference TRBV7-3 and TRBJ2-7, is GAGVSQTPSNKVTEKGKYVELRCDPISGHTALYWYRQSLGQGPEFLIYFQGTGAADDSGLPNDRFFAVRPEGSVSTLKIQRTERGDSAVYLCASSAGTSDSYEQYFGPGTRLTVT.

The chain is built from TRBV6-1 and TRBJ2-7, with 12 bases lining up with TRBD2. The CDR3 runs 17 residues. V gave up 3 bases and J gave up 5 bases; unmatched junction bases: 11. Per germline, CDR1 MNHNS and CDR2 SASEGT. The CDR3 spells CASSEPGLAGGLDEQYF. CDR3 nucleotide sequence: TGTGCCAGCAGTGAGCCGGGACTAGCGGGCGGGTTGGACGAGCAGTACTTC.

V gene TRBV11-3 combines with J gene TRBJ2-5; 7 bases align to TRBD1. The V gene end was trimmed by 4 bases and the J gene end by 2 bases; junction bases not matched to a gene: 7. CDR3 size: 15 residues. The germline V gene has CDR1 SGHNT and CDR2 YENEEA. CDR3 loop: CASSSGQAGQETQYF. CDR3 in DNA: TGTGCCAGCAGCTCTGGACAGGCCGGGCAAGAGACCCAGTACTTC. The full variable domain, its missing parts supplied by reference TRBV11-3 and TRBJ2-5, is EAGVVQSPRYKIIEKKQPVAFWCNPISGHNTLYWYLQNLGQGPELLIRYENEEAVDDSQLPKDRFSAERLKGVDSTLKIQPAELGDSAVYLCASSSGQAGQETQYFGPGTRLLVL.

A word on this clone: Only one base separates this from a far larger clonotype, so it likely reflects a read error. The rearrangement uses TRBV11-3 and TRBJ2-6; D not certain. Germline lookup yields CDR1 SGHNT and CDR2 YENEEA. The CDR3 covers 15 residues. Trimming took 1 base from V and 2 from J, leaving 6 bases between them. The CDR3 is CASSLGGTGANVLTF. CDR3 bases: TGTGCCAGCAGCTTAGGGGGAACTGGGGCCAACGTCCTGACTTTC.

This clone was observed a single time. The chain employs TRBV19 and TRBJ2-1, with 8 bases lining up with TRBD2. V lost 4 bases to trimming and J lost 0 bases; unmatched junction nucleotides: 8. Germline CDR1 reads LNHDA; CDR2 reads SQIVND (reference sequence). The CDR3 length is 17 residues. The CDR3 bases are TGTGCCAGTAGTACCTTCGCGGGAGGACTCTCCTACAATGAGCAGTTCTTC. Protein product: CASSTFAGGLSYNEQFF.

This clone appeared a single time. The J gene is TRBJ1-4, the V gene TRBV19, with 9 bases lining up with TRBD1. The V gene end was trimmed by 6 bases and the J gene end by 6 bases; junction bases not matched to a gene: 14. The germline V gene encodes CDR1 LNHDA and CDR2 SQIVND (reference sequence). The CDR3 contains 17 residues. The CDR3 loop reads CASSNGVVGQGHEKLFF. The CDR3 DNA sequence: TGTGCCAGTAGCAACGGAGTTGTGGGACAGGGCCATGAAAAACTGTTTTTT.

The chain employs TRBV18 and TRBJ1-1, with D unresolved. Germline V lookup: CDR1 KGHSH, CDR2 LQKENI. This CDR3 spans 14 amino acids. Trimming stripped 5 bases from V and 7 bases from J, with 17 bases between. The CDR3 loop reads CASSTVREEIEAFF. The CDR3 DNA reads TGTGCCAGCTCAACCGTCCGGGAGGAGATTGAAGCTTTCTTT.

V gene TRBV30 combines with J gene TRBJ1-2, with D possibly TRBD1 on 5 matching bases. Germline CDR1 is GTSNPN and CDR2 is SVGIG (reference sequence). This CDR3 comprises 14 residues. Trimming left V 3 bases short and J 0 bases short, with 11 bases between. The CDR3 DNA follows: TGTGCCTGGAGCCCCAGGGCAGCTAACTATGGCTACACCTTC. Amino acids: CAWSPRAANYGYTF.

The CDR3 DNA reads TGTGCCAGCAGCGCCTCACCCGGGACAGGGTTTCGGTACAACGAGCAGTACTTC. It yields the protein CASSASPGTGFRYNEQYF. The V gene is TRBV2, the J gene TRBJ2-7, with TRBD1 identical over 9 bases. The CDR3 has 18 amino acids. Germline V gene lookup returns CDR1 SNHLY and CDR2 FYNNEI. Trimming took 6 bases from V and 5 from J; bases not matched to a gene: 20.

This rearrangement joins TRBV7-2 to TRBJ2-3; tentatively, D is TRBD2 (6 bases). Germline values: CDR1 SGHTA, CDR2 FQGNSA. Trimming took off 4 bases at V and 2 bases at J, with 10 bases between the two ends. CDR3 length: 14 amino acids. CDR3 sequence (DNA): TGTGCCAGCAGCTCGGGACTTATCACAGATACGCAGTATTTT. Amino acids: CASSSGLITDTQYF. The entire variable domain, with the rest obtained from reference TRBV7-2 and TRBJ2-3, is as follows: GAGVSQSPSNKVTEKGKDVELRCDPISGHTALYWYRQSLGQGLEFLIYFQGNSAPDKSGLPSDRFSAERTGGSVSTLTIQRTQQEDSAVYLCASSSGLITDTQYFGPGTRLTVL.

V and J are TRBV7-8 and TRBJ1-1; 10 bases map to TRBD1. After removal of 5 bases from V and 6 bases from J, the junction contained 3 bases not matched to a gene. Germline assignment: CDR1 SGHVS and CDR2 FQNEAQ. The CDR3 runs 13 residues. CDR3 amino acids: CASSRGQGAEAFF. The CDR3 DNA reads TGTGCCAGCAGCCGTGGACAGGGGGCTGAAGCTTTCTTT. The whole variable domain, remainder taken from reference TRBV7-8 and TRBJ1-1, is GAGVSQSPRYKVAKRGQDVALRCDPISGHVSLFWYQQALGQGPEFLTYFQNEAQLDKSGLPSDRFFAERPEGSVSTLKIQRTQQEDSAVYLCASSRGQGAEAFFGQGTRLTVV.

V usage is TRBV6-6 and J usage is TRBJ2-7; D gene ambiguous. CDR1 MNHNY and CDR2 SVGAGI come from the germline V gene (reference sequence). V lost 5 bases to trimming and J lost 7 bases, with 12 bases between them. The CDR3 consists of 12 residues. This CDR3 reads CASSPTSREQYF. DNA for the CDR3: TGTGCCAGCAGTCCAACCTCGAGGGAGCAGTACTTC.

The V call is TRBV27, the J call TRBJ1-1; D gene unclear. Germline V gene lookup returns CDR1 MNHEY and CDR2 SMNVEV (reference sequence). The V end was cut by 3 bases, the J end by 8 bases, with 13 bases between. This CDR3 comprises 13 residues. The CDR3 sequence is CASSFRSLGEAFF. The DNA for the CDR3 is TGTGCCAGCAGTTTCAGGAGTCTCGGGGAAGCTTTCTTT.